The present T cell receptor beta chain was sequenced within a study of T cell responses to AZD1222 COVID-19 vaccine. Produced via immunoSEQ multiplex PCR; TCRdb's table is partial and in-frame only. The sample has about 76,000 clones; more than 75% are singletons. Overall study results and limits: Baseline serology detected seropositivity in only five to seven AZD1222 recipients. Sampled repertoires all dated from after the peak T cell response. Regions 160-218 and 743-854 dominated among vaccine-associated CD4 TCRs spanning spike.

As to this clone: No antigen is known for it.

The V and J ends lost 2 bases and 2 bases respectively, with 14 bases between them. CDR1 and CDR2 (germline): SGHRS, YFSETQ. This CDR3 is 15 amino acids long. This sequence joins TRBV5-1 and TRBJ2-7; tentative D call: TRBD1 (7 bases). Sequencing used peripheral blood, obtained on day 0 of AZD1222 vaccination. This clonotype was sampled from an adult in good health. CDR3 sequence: CASSFQGGITYEQYF. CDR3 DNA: TGCGCCAGCAGCTTTCAGGGGGGTATTACCTACGAGCAGTACTTC.